Below are 14 T cell receptor beta chains sequenced from a single sample in a study of control samples from healthy donors and cancer patients. The method was immunoSEQ multiplex PCR; TCRdb's version includes in-frame clones alone and lacks a portion of them. The sample gives just under 150,000 clones, about 91% of which show up once; approximately 2.9% is in the top ten. Sequenced: blood. The receptors derive from a man aged 25 to 40 in good health.

The genes are TRBV24-1 and TRBJ1-1; 9 nucleotides match TRBD1. Germline loops: CDR1 KGHDR, CDR2 SFDVKD. The V gene end was trimmed by 4 bases and the J gene end by 1 base; junction bases not matched to a gene: 3. The CDR3 runs 15 residues. CDR3: CATSDRTGENTEAFF. Here the CDR3 DNA reads TGTGCCACCAGTGACCGGACAGGGGAGAACACTGAAGCTTTCTTT.

The genes are TRBV5-4 and TRBJ2-2; 8 bases match TRBD2. The CDR3 totals 15 residues. Germline trimming cut 2 bases from V and 6 bases from J; bases unmatched to any gene: 6. Germline loops: CDR1 SGHNT, CDR2 YYREEE (reference sequence). In DNA form, the CDR3 reads TGTGCCAGCAGCTTAGCGGGGGAAGTGGCCGGGGAGCTGTTTTTT. Translating it yields CASSLAGEVAGELFF.

The chain carries TRBV12-5 and TRBJ1-1, with D perhaps matching TRBD1 (5 bases). Per germline, CDR1 LGHNT and CDR2 FRNRAP. The CDR3 runs to 13 residues. Trimming took off 0 bases at V and 6 bases at J, with 8 bases between the two ends. The CDR3 loop is CASGLVRGAEAFF. DNA for the CDR3: TGTGCTAGTGGTTTGGTAAGGGGAGCTGAAGCTTTCTTT.

For this clone: The same CDR3 arises from other DNA sequences in this sample as well. This chain uses TRBV28 with TRBJ1-5, with 8 nucleotides matching TRBD1. The CDR3 extends over 14 amino acids. Trimming took 5 bases from V and 6 from J; bases not matched to a gene: 6. Germline V gene sequence: CDR1 MDHEN, CDR2 SYDVKM. The CDR3 protein is CASSAGGGGQPQHF. In nucleotides, the CDR3 is TGTGCCAGCAGTGCAGGGGGCGGGGGTCAGCCCCAGCATTTT. Complete variable domain (other parts from reference TRBV28 and TRBJ1-5): DVKVTQSSRYLVKRTGEKVFLECVQDMDHENMFWYRQDPGLGLRLIYFSYDVKMKEKGDIPEGYSVSREKKERFSLILESASTNQTSMYLCASSAGGGGQPQHFGDGTRLSIL.

The chain carries TRBV2 and TRBJ1-1; possibly TRBD1 for D (5 bases). The germline V and J ends were trimmed by 6 bases and 1 base, with 9 bases remaining between them. The CDR3 sequence is 13 residues long. Germline lookup yields CDR1 SNHLY and CDR2 FYNNEI. The chain's CDR3 is CASRPGQNTEAFF. CDR3 bases: TGTGCCAGCAGACCAGGACAGAACACTGAAGCTTTCTTT.

J is TRBJ1-6 and V is TRBV6-4; D unclear. V gave up 4 bases and J gave up 8 bases, with 21 bases separating them. Germline CDR1 is MRHNA and CDR2 is SNTAGT. This CDR3 contains 17 residues. The CDR3 coding sequence is TGTGCCAGCAGTGCCTTTTTAGGATCCGACAACGATTCACCCCTCCACTTT. It codes for CASSAFLGSDNDSPLHF.

The chain joins TRBV27 to TRBJ1-1; a weak D match, TRBD1 (6 bases). Trimming left V 5 bases short and J 1 base short, with 23 bases between. The CDR3 contains 18 residues. From germline, CDR1 is MNHEY and CDR2 SMNVEV (reference sequence). CDR3 in amino acids: CASSTRRKRTGRNTEAFF. The CDR3 bases are TGTGCCAGCAGTACCCGTCGGAAGCGCACAGGGCGGAACACTGAAGCTTTCTTT.

The sample holds one count of this clone. The V gene is TRBV11-2, the J gene TRBJ2-2; 12 bases fit TRBD2. The CDR3 runs to 16 residues. The germline gives CDR1 SGHAT, CDR2 FQNNGV. The J segment lost 3 bases and the V segment lost 5 bases, leaving 4 bases of the junction unmatched. In DNA, the CDR3 is TGTGCCAGCAGCCCACTAGCGGGGGGCTACACCGGGGAGCTGTTTTTT. Its translation is CASSPLAGGYTGELFF.

The chain uses TRBV5-1 and TRBJ2-3, with D perhaps matching TRBD1 or TRBD2 (5 bases each). Germline V gene data show CDR1 as SGHRS and CDR2 as YFSETQ. The ends were cut back, 2 bases at V and 1 base at J, with 11 bases in the middle. This CDR3 contains 15 residues. Here the CDR3 reads CASSFGGLGTDTQYF. The DNA of the CDR3 is TGCGCCAGCAGCTTTGGGGGATTGGGCACAGATACGCAGTATTTT.

This rearrangement joins TRBV10-1 to TRBJ1-1, with a possible D match to TRBD1 (6 bases). In germline, CDR1 is WNHNN, CDR2 SYGVQD (reference sequence). The germline V and J ends were trimmed by 3 bases and 1 base, with 9 bases remaining between them. This CDR3 has 14 amino acids. CDR3 amino acids: CASSDRGANTEAFF. CDR3 in DNA: TGCGCCAGCAGTGATCGGGGGGCGAACACTGAAGCTTTCTTT.

This chain joins TRBV7-8 and TRBJ1-6, with 9 bases that match TRBD1. The junction had 3 bases not matched to a gene; V was cut back by 4 bases and J by 5 bases. Germline CDR1 is SGHVS and CDR2 is FQNEAQ. This CDR3 is built from 15 residues. The CDR3 nucleotides read TGTGCCAGCAGCTCCAGACAGGGGGATAATTCACCCCTCCACTTT. As protein: CASSSRQGDNSPLHF.

This clone appeared once. This chain joins TRBV23-1 and TRBJ1-1; TRBD1 is a possible D gene (6 bases). TRBV23-1 is identified as an open reading frame with a role that is uncertain. This CDR3 contains 14 residues. Trimming pared 0 bases from V and 10 bases from J, leaving 15 bases between. The chain's CDR3 is CASSQSSGASGAFF. The CDR3 DNA follows: TGCGCCAGCAGTCAATCTTCAGGGGCCTCCGGAGCTTTCTTT.

This chain links TRBV29-1 with TRBJ1-2; D perhaps matches TRBD1 (5 bases). Germline CDR1 is SQVTM and CDR2 is ANQGSEA. V lost 5 bases, J lost 6 bases, and 19 bases lay in between. This CDR3 spans 14 amino acids. The CDR3 DNA is TGCAGCGTTCGATCCATTGGGGCAGGAAATGGCTACACCTTC. It codes for CSVRSIGAGNGYTF. The full variable domain, completed using reference TRBV29-1 and TRBJ1-2, is SAVISQKPSRDICQRGTSLTIQCQVDSQVTMMFWYRQQPGQSLTLIATANQGSEATYESGFVIDKFPISRPNLTFSTLTVSNMSPEDSSIYLCSVRSIGAGNGYTFGSGTRLTVV.

This sequence joins TRBV11-2 and TRBJ1-1, with TRBD1 as a possible D gene (5 bases). CDR1 is SGHAT, CDR2 FQNNGV, per germline. This CDR3 spans 14 amino acids. The V and J ends lost 5 bases and 5 bases respectively, with 15 bases between them. In DNA form, the CDR3 reads TGTGCCAGCAGCCCACGGGGGTGGGGTACTGAAGCTTTCTTT. Protein product: CASSPRGWGTEAFF.